This T cell receptor beta chain was captured in a study of T cells in Graves' hyperthyroidism and ophthalmopathy. The germline CDR1 and CDR2 sequences are DFQATT and SNEGSKA (reference sequence). The CDR3 covers 15 residues. Trimming stripped 5 bases from V and 3 bases from J, with 20 bases between. Amplification targeted TCR beta CDR3 regions from RNA transcripts. The study used the HTBI primer set for a first-round RT-PCR of the TCR CDR3. TCRdb called the multiplex PCR reads again in MiXCR, with one record for every CDR3 protein. This sample has 450,000 to 500,000 distinct CDR3 sequences, with approximately 23% found just once.

The specimen was blood. V and J are TRBV20-1 and TRBJ2-7, with a possible D match to TRBD2 (5 bases). This clonotype was sampled from a woman between 70 and 85 years old with Graves' ophthalmopathy. The CDR3 nucleotides read TGCAGTGCTGGAATCCTAGTCTATCGGGGCTACGAGCAGTACTTC. The encoded protein is CSAGILVYRGYEQYF.